Presented here are 16 T cell receptor beta chains from one specimen sequenced in a study of early T cells in non-severe SARS-CoV-2 infection. TCRdb re-derived calls from the 5' RACE reads in MiXCR, one entry per CDR3 protein. Among under 70,000 distinct CDR3 sequences listed, around 13% were seen once. The sample consisted of whole blood, taken at baseline. These receptors came from an adult who was a healthcare worker with PCR-confirmed SARS-CoV-2 infection or an uninfected control (not recorded which).

This chain uses TRBV27 with TRBJ1-1; no firm D call. This CDR3 comprises 14 residues. CDR1 is MNHEY and CDR2 is SMNVEV in the germline V gene (reference sequence). Trimming stripped 6 bases from V and 4 bases from J, with 15 bases between. CDR3 region: CASRGPLGSTEAFF. The CDR3 nucleotides are TGTGCCAGCAGGGGCCCCCTGGGTAGCACTGAAGCTTTCTTT.

This clonotype has just a few counts. V is TRBV30 and J is TRBJ1-4; TRBD1 matches 7 bases. V was clipped by 3 bases and J by 8 bases; unmatched bases: 9. Germline CDR1 and CDR2: GTSNPN and SVGIG (reference sequence). The CDR3 sequence is 14 residues long. The DNA of the CDR3 is TGTGCCTGGAGCCGAGACAGGGATGAAGAAAAACTGTTTTTT. It translates to CAWSRDRDEEKLFF. The entire variable domain, with the rest obtained from reference TRBV30 and TRBJ1-4, is as follows: SQTIHQWPATLVQPVGSPLSLECTVEGTSNPNLYWYRQAAGRGLQLLFYSVGIGQISSEVPQNLSASRPQDRQFILSSKKLLLSDSGFYLCAWSRDRDEEKLFFGSGTQLSVL.

This clonotype appeared a few times. The chain recombines TRBV6-5 with TRBJ1-1; D possibly corresponds to TRBD1 (5 bases). Germline CDR1 is MNHEY and CDR2 is SVGAGI. The CDR3 consists of 16 residues. V was shortened by 8 bases and J by 2 bases, with 21 bases between the two germline ends. The CDR3: CASRPRTQGINTEAFF. CDR3 bases: TGTGCCAGCCGGCCGAGAACCCAGGGCATAAACACTGAAGCTTTCTTT.

The chain uses TRBV19 and TRBJ1-5; tentatively, D is TRBD1 (5 bases). Germline CDR1 and CDR2: LNHDA and SQIVND (reference sequence). Trimming removed 4 bases at V and 4 bases at J, with 5 bases between. This CDR3 region has 12 residues. CDR3 nucleotides: TGTGCCAGTAGTAAGGGGAATCAGCCCCAGCATTTT. Its protein is CASSKGNQPQHF.

The chain combines TRBV4-1 with TRBJ2-2, with TRBD2 identical over 8 bases. The germline V gene encodes CDR1 MGHRA and CDR2 YSYEKL. V shed 4 bases and J 5 bases; nucleotides not matched to a gene: 9. The length of the CDR3 is 16 residues. CDR3 residues: CASSPQQLAATGELFF. For the CDR3, the DNA is TGCGCCAGCAGCCCACAGCAACTAGCGGCTACCGGGGAGCTGTTTTTT.

This clonotype was detected only a few times. The chain has TRBV25-1 and TRBJ1-2; tentative D call: TRBD1 (5 bases). CDR3 length: 14 amino acids. With 1 base removed from V and 5 bases from J, the gap between germline ends came to 11 bases. Germline CDR1 MGHDK, CDR2 SYGVNS. The CDR3 coding sequence is TGTGCCAGCAGTGAATTCGGCAGGGATTATGGCTACACCTTC. Protein sequence: CASSEFGRDYGYTF.

V is TRBV9 and J is TRBJ2-5, with D perhaps matching TRBD1 (5 bases). With 3 bases removed from V and 4 bases from J, the gap between germline ends came to 13 bases. The germline gives CDR1 SGDLS, CDR2 YYNGEE. The CDR3 is 14 residues long. The CDR3 protein is CASSDGGAGETQYF. The CDR3 DNA is TGTGCCAGCAGCGACGGTGGGGCAGGAGAGACCCAGTACTTC.

The CDR3 region is CASSSWAANSPLHF. CDR3 DNA sequence: TGTGCCAGCAGCTCATGGGCGGCTAATTCACCCCTCCACTTT. The chain uses TRBV7-9 and TRBJ1-6, with unresolved D. This CDR3 region has 14 residues. V was trimmed by 4 bases and J by 6 bases, leaving 10 bases between them. Looked up from germline, CDR1 is SEHNR and CDR2 is FQNEAQ (reference sequence). The whole variable domain, remainder taken from reference TRBV7-9 and TRBJ1-6, is DTGVSQNPRHKITKRGQNVTFRCDPISEHNRLYWYRQTLGQGPEFLTYFQNEAQLEKSRLLSDRFSAERPKGSFSTLEIQRTEQGDSAMYLCASSSWAANSPLHFGNGTRLTVT.

The chain is built from TRBV6-5 and TRBJ1-1; possibly TRBD1 for D (5 bases). The CDR3 spans 13 residues. Between the trimmed V and J ends, which lost 4 bases and 6 bases, there was a span of 12 bases. The germline V gene encodes CDR1 MNHEY and CDR2 SVGAGI. This chain's CDR3 is CASSFPGIPEAFF. The DNA of the CDR3 is TGTGCCAGCAGTTTTCCAGGGATCCCTGAAGCTTTCTTT.

The chain has TRBV29-1 and TRBJ2-3; no clear D. Trimming cost V 7 bases and J 7 bases, with 18 bases left between them. The germline V gene encodes CDR1 SQVTM and CDR2 ANQGSEA. The CDR3 totals 13 residues. The CDR3 region has the DNA TGCAGCGCGATCCTAGGAGCCTCGAATACGCAGTATTTT. Encoded protein: CSAILGASNTQYF.

This chain connects TRBV5-4 to TRBJ2-1; 11 nucleotides match TRBD2. V dropped 3 bases and J dropped 7; count of bases not matched to a gene: 6. Germline V gene lookup returns CDR1 SGHNT and CDR2 YYREEE (reference sequence). There are 15 residues in the CDR3. CDR3 nucleotide sequence: TGTGCCAGCAGCTCTAGCGGGGGGCTCGATAATGAGCAGTTCTTC. Translation: CASSSSGGLDNEQFF.

This clonotype turned up a few times. The rearrangement uses TRBV19 and TRBJ2-7; TRBD2 agrees at 7 bases. Germline assignment: CDR1 LNHDA and CDR2 SQIVND (reference sequence). J was trimmed by 3 bases and V by 4 bases; bases with no gene match: 9. The CDR3 covers 15 residues. This CDR3 reads CASSSGGPPHYEQYF. The CDR3 coding sequence is TGTGCCAGTAGTAGCGGGGGTCCTCCACACTACGAGCAGTACTTC.

This rearrangement joins TRBV29-1 to TRBJ2-3, with TRBD1 as a possible D gene (6 bases). This CDR3 comprises 11 residues. V dropped 7 bases and J dropped 11 bases, with 16 bases sitting between them. Germline CDR1 reads SQVTM; CDR2 reads ANQGSEA. The CDR3 sequence is CSGYRESMQYF. The CDR3 nucleotides read TGCAGCGGGTACAGGGAATCCATGCAGTATTTT.

V usage is TRBV4-2 and J usage is TRBJ2-3; tentatively, D is TRBD2 (5 bases). The germline V gene has CDR1 LGHNA and CDR2 YNFKEQ. V dropped 4 bases and J dropped 1 base, with 12 bases sitting between them. CDR3 length: 15 amino acids. The CDR3 DNA reads as TGTGCCAGCAGCCCTTCAGCGGCCCGCACAGATACGCAGTATTTT. Its translation: CASSPSAARTDTQYF.

The V call is TRBV9, the J call TRBJ1-2; 7 bases line up with TRBD1. Per the germline V gene, CDR1 is SGDLS and CDR2 is YYNGEE. This CDR3 comprises 15 residues. The junction had 8 bases not matched to a gene; V was cut back by 3 bases and J by 3 bases. The CDR3 loop reads CASSAGDRVDYGYTF. As DNA, the CDR3 is TGTGCCAGCAGCGCGGGAGACAGGGTAGACTATGGCTACACCTTC.

This clonotype was seen a handful of times. V is TRBV29-1 and J is TRBJ1-2; D is perhaps TRBD1 (5 bases). CDR3 length: 14 residues. Germline V gene lookup returns CDR1 SQVTM and CDR2 ANQGSEA. The germline V and J ends were trimmed by 4 bases and 7 bases, with 19 bases remaining between them. CDR3 protein: CSVGDGVVGLGYTF. The DNA of the CDR3 is TGCAGCGTTGGGGACGGGGTAGTCGGCCTTGGCTACACCTTC.